This T cell receptor beta chain was profiled in a study of blood T cell repertoires in COVID-19. Looking at the study overall: The cDNA or gDNA used as material had been derived from T cells, B-cell-depleted T cells, or PBMCs.

In the original workflow: Reference gene primer amplification yielded estimated nucleated cell counts. Method: immunoSEQ multiplex PCR; TCRdb's copy keeps in-frame clones and lacks some. V and J calls plus clone size are reproduced from that table; the DNA served to infer D and trimming. This sample has 100,000 to 150,000 clones, with more than 70% found just once. This CDR3 comprises 13 residues. The germline V and J ends were trimmed by 0 bases and 3 bases, with 8 bases remaining between them. Germline V gene data show CDR1 as GTSNPN and CDR2 as SVGIG (reference sequence). The source is a woman aged 55-69 years with acute or convalescent COVID-19. The rearrangement joins TRBV30 to TRBJ1-2; D remains ambiguous. The sample consisted of peripheral blood. CDR3 in amino acids: CAWSVPSDYGYTF. CDR3 DNA: TGTGCCTGGAGTGTACCGTCAGACTATGGCTACACCTTC.